This section outlines one T cell receptor beta chain sequence together with its context. The sample comes from a study of technical replicates of blood from a handful of donors. Germline V gene data show CDR1 as SGHTA and CDR2 as FQGNSA. There are 15 residues in the CDR3. Trimming took 5 bases from V and 7 from J; bases not matched to a gene: 9. Using immunoSEQ multiplex PCR, the repertoire was profiled, and TCRdb retains in-frame clones only, with some absent. The sample carries roughly 50,000 clones, about 95% recorded once. The sequenced material came from PBMCs. The rearrangement links TRBV7-2 to TRBJ1-4, with 8 bases fitting TRBD1. This TCR was recovered from a human donor in good health. Some clones in this sample may be carry-over from other donors' samples. The CDR3 region is CASSLGQGSPEKLFF. The CDR3 DNA reads TGTGCCAGCAGCCTAGGACAGGGTAGTCCTGAAAAACTGTTTTTT.